This T cell receptor (beta chain) was documented in a study of blood T cells in healthy people across ages. Background on the study: The template switching approach captured approximately one barcoded beta molecule for every two T cells. Study findings and constraints: The diversity estimates, figures obtained from one million T cells, were considered underestimates. PBMC samples, being unsorted, prevented any conclusive comparison of naive and antigen-experienced cells. Roughly linear age-related decline in beta diversity appeared, significant by age 40.

Trimming took 4 bases from V and 6 from J, leaving 19 bases between them. The CDR3 spans 16 residues. Primers used in a second PCR of about 7 to 12 cycles were a sample-barcoded 5' primer and a J-beta primer mix. TCRdb reprocessed the 5' RACE reads via MiXCR and lists one record per CDR3 protein. The data show some 1,500,000 distinct CDR3 sequences, 42% seen once. Regarding this clonotype: The antigen remains undetermined.

The source of this sequence is a young woman in good health. Material: blood. The chain combines TRBV12-3 or TRBV12-4 with TRBJ2-1, with a tentative D call TRBD1 (6 bases). The CDR3 coding sequence is TGTGCCAGCAGTTCCCTCAGGGGTCGCGATGGCAATGAGCAGTTCTTC. The encoded protein is CASSSLRGRDGNEQFF.